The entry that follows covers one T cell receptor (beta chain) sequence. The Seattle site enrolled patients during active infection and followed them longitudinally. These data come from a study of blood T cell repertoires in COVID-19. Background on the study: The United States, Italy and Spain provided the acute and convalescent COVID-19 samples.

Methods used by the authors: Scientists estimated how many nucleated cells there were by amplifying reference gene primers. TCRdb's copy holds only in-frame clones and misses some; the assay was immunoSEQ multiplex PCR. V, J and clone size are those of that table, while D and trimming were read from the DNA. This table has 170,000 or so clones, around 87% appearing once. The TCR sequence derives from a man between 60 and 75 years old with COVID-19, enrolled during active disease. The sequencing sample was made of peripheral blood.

The CDR3 region has the DNA TGTGCCAGCAGCCCCGGGAGATATAGCACTGAAGCTTTCTTT. It is translated as CASSPGRYSTEAFF. The chain links TRBV6-5 to TRBJ1-1, with D uncertain. With 6 bases removed from V and 4 bases from J, the gap between germline ends came to 15 bases. Per the germline V gene, CDR1 is MNHEY and CDR2 is SVGAGI. The CDR3 sequence is 14 residues long.